This section outlines one T cell receptor beta chain sequence together with its context. Which antigen it targets is not known. No base qualities exist here, and no much larger clone lies one base off it. This sample was included in a study of siplizumab effects on memory and regulatory T cells (dated by TCRdb to the late 2010s). Notes on the research overall: The study examined how the anti-CD2 antibody siplizumab affects alloreactive T-cell subsets in allogeneic mixed lymphocyte reactions built from human PBMCs. General conclusions and limits of the study: The suppressive function of proliferating Tregs from siplizumab cultures was not functionally confirmed. The cumulative frequency of alloreactive sequences traceable to unstimulated CD4+ memory T cells was significantly reduced by siplizumab. Unstimulated naive T cells appeared to be more diverse than memory T cells, and naive cells seemed to make a substantial contribution to the alloresponse. Sequences below about 10^-5 frequency were poorly captured, so only a minor fraction of alloreactive clones could be mapped to unstimulated subsets. For roughly 80-97% of proliferating CD4+ or CD8+ clones, no naive or memory phenotype could be assigned. In reactions with siplizumab, an average of approximately 69% of mappable alloreactive CD4+ clones were Treg-derived, compared with roughly 26% in control reactions.

TCRbeta CDR3 sequencing was performed on sorted unstimulated T cells and on proliferating T cells recovered from mixed lymphocyte reactions. Fresh whole blood from nine to eleven HLA-typed healthy donors was used to isolate PBMCs. To map where alloreactive clones came from, CD4+ non-regulatory T cells in the unstimulated state were FACS-sorted. The library came from the immunoSEQ multiplex PCR assay. Roughly 10^5 TCR templates per sample were assayed on the deep sequencing platform. Genomic DNA extracted from sorted T cells was the material used for TCRbeta CDR3 sequencing. The paper's data handling went like this. The R programming language was used for clonal analysis of TCRbeta CDR3 data. Alloreactive CD4+ and CD8+ clones were defined by comparing unstimulated samples with post-reaction CFSE-low samples. By matching sequences to the repertoires of sorted unstimulated Treg and non-Treg cells, each alloreactive CD4+ clone was assigned a regulatory or non-regulatory origin. This immuneACCESS table, as held by TCRdb, lists in-frame sequences with V and J called but not all clones. Of the missing ones, under half trace to an unresolved V gene in checked studies; the others have no known cause. From that table come the V and J calls and clone size; the DNA was used to work out D and trimming. The sample records about 120,000 clones, around 93% of which are singletons. The top ten constitute roughly 0.15% of the sample.

V loses 0 bases of germline sequence and J loses 4 bases, and the interval between the two ends is 10 bases. The CDR3 holds 14 amino acids from the cysteine to the phenylalanine. Of all the DNA, just the CDR3 is kept, 42 bases in frame from base 1. The germline V gene gives CDR1 as SGHDT and CDR2 as YYEEEE. The sequence joins TRBV5-6 to TRBJ1-2, with the D gene call left open. The sequence came from a human donor in good health. The sequenced sample was non-Treg CD4+ T cells sorted from blood. The intended sense of this specimen's cell subset or site label: FACS-sorted unstimulated CD4+ non-regulatory T cells. The CDR3 region: CASSLEAGLYGYTF. In nucleotide form, the sequence is TGTGCCAGCAGCTTGGAGGCCGGGCTCTATGGCTACACCTTC.